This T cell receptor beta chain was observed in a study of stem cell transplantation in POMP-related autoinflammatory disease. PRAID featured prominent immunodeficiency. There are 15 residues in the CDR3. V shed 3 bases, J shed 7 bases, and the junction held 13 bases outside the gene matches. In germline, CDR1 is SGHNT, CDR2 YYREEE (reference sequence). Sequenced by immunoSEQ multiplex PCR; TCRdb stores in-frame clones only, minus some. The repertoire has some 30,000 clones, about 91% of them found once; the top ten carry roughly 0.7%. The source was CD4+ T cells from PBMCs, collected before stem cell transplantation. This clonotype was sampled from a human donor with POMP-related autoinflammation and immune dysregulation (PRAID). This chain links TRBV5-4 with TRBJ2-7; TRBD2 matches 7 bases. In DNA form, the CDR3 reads TGTGCCAGCAGCTACCGGGGGGTGCCCGAGGGGGAGCAGTACTTC. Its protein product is CASSYRGVPEGEQYF.